Here is one TCR beta chain with its context. The V end lost 4 bases, the J end lost 6 bases, and 23 bases lay between the germline ends. The CDR3 sequence is 16 residues long. Germline V gene data show CDR1 as SGHRS and CDR2 as YFSETQ. This entry comes from a study of siplizumab effects on memory and regulatory T cells. Data came from immunoSEQ multiplex PCR; TCRdb stores just in-frame clones and leaves some out. The sample shows over 80,000 clones, about 93% of them seen only once. The sequencing input was non-Treg CD4+ T cells sorted from blood. This TCR was recovered from a human donor in good health. The V gene is TRBV5-1, the J gene TRBJ2-7; possible D gene TRBD1, 6 bases. As DNA, the CDR3 is TGCGCCAGCAGCGACGGTTCGAACAGGGTAGTCCGCGAGCAGTACTTC. It is translated as CASSDGSNRVVREQYF.